One and the same sample provided the 24 T cell receptor beta chains below, sequenced in a study of shared clonotypes between healthy human individuals. This table comes from immunoSEQ multiplex PCR, and its TCRdb copy is limited to in-frame clones, with some not included. This sample yields fewer than 1.6 million clones, of which just under 99% are seen a single time; about 0.35% belongs to the top ten. Specimen: naive CD4+ T cells sorted from blood. Documented subset: CD45RA+ positively selected. These receptors were taken from a young man in good health.

J is TRBJ1-3 and V is TRBV28; TRBD1 matches at 7 bases. This CDR3 is 15 amino acids long. Germline lookup yields CDR1 MDHEN and CDR2 SYDVKM. V lost 6 bases, J lost 0 bases, and 5 bases stayed unmatched. This chain's CDR3 is CASSLTGNSGNTIYF. DNA for the CDR3: TGTGCCAGCAGCCTGACAGGGAACTCTGGAAACACCATATATTTT.

V is TRBV6-6 and J is TRBJ2-7, with TRBD1 matching over 7 bases. Germline CDR1 is MNHNY and CDR2 is SVGAGI (reference sequence). The CDR3 is 14 residues long. V was clipped by 6 bases and J by 7 bases; unmatched bases: 12. Written as DNA, the CDR3 is TGTGCCAGCAGCAGACAGGGACCCTCTCGAGAGCAGTACTTC. This encodes CASSRQGPSREQYF.

The gene calls are TRBV18 and TRBJ2-7; TRBD2 matches at 11 bases. The CDR3 covers 16 residues. Per the germline V gene, CDR1 is KGHSH and CDR2 is LQKENI. Trimming at V came to 5 bases and at J to 2 bases, leaving 8 bases not matched to a gene. The DNA of the CDR3 is TGTGCCAGCTCAGTTTCCGGGACTAGCGGTCCCTACGAGCAGTACTTC. It codes for CASSVSGTSGPYEQYF.

V usage is TRBV29-1 and J usage is TRBJ1-4; no reliable D call. Germline values: CDR1 SQVTM, CDR2 ANQGSEA. Trimming cost V 1 base and J 3 bases, with 6 bases left between them. The length of the CDR3 is 13 residues. The CDR3 DNA sequence: TGCAGCGTTGAAGGGTGGCCTAATGAAAAACTGTTTTTT. Its protein is CSVEGWPNEKLFF.

This clone was seen once. The V gene is TRBV12-5, the J gene TRBJ2-5; 9 bases are shared with TRBD1. The CDR3 is 10 amino acids. After removal of 8 bases from V and 13 bases from J, the junction contained 5 bases not matched to a gene. Germline CDR1 LGHNT, CDR2 FRNRAP. The chain's CDR3 is CASKGDRAYF. As DNA, the CDR3 is TGTGCTAGTAAAGGGGACAGGGCGTACTTC.

The J gene is TRBJ2-2, the V gene TRBV11-2; D perhaps matches TRBD2 (5 bases). Germline lookup yields CDR1 SGHAT and CDR2 FQNNGV. The ends were cut back, 4 bases at V and 3 bases at J, with 18 bases in the middle. CDR3 size: 17 residues. The CDR3 region has the DNA TGTGCCAGCAGCTCATCGAGGGTGCGTCCGGACACCGGGGAGCTGTTTTTT. Translation gives CASSSSRVRPDTGELFF.

The V gene is TRBV6-1, the J gene TRBJ1-1; D unclear. CDR1 and CDR2 (germline): MNHNS, SASEGT. The CDR3 has 14 residues. Trimming took 3 bases from V and 0 from J, leaving 8 bases between them. CDR3: CASSDRQLNTEAFF. CDR3 in DNA: TGTGCCAGCAGTGATCGGCAGCTGAACACTGAAGCTTTCTTT.

CDR3 coding DNA: TGCGCCAGCAGCTTGGCCCATCCCTCTGGAAACACCATATATTTT. It encodes CASSLAHPSGNTIYF. V and J are TRBV5-1 and TRBJ1-3; D unclear. The CDR3 runs 15 residues. V lost 0 bases and J lost 0, with 7 bases in between. CDR1 is SGHRS, CDR2 YFSETQ, per germline.

This clone was observed a single time. The chain has TRBV15 and TRBJ2-7; 7 bases match TRBD2. CDR3 size: 16 residues. Germline V CDR1 and CDR2: LNHNV, YYDKDF (reference sequence). Unmatched junction bases numbered 8, after V lost 0 bases and J lost 3 bases. The CDR3 DNA is TGTGCCACCAGCAGAGATAGGGCTAGCGGCTTCTACGAGCAGTACTTC. As protein: CATSRDRASGFYEQYF.

This rearrangement joins TRBV7-8 to TRBJ2-1, with TRBD2 identical over 10 bases. This CDR3 comprises 16 residues. Per the germline V gene, CDR1 is SGHVS and CDR2 is FQNEAQ. J lost 8 bases, V lost 0 bases, and 7 bases had no gene match. CDR3 sequence: CASSLARLAGVDEQFF. CDR3 bases: TGTGCCAGCAGCTTAGCGAGGCTAGCGGGAGTGGATGAGCAGTTCTTC.

This rearrangement joins TRBV11-1 to TRBJ2-1; D is uncertain. The CDR3 has 14 amino acids. Germline V gene data show CDR1 as SGHAT and CDR2 as FQDESV (reference sequence). V lost 5 bases and J 4 bases, leaving 12 bases between the germline ends. The CDR3 is CASSPRTRYNEQFF. CDR3 in DNA: TGTGCCAGCAGCCCCCGGACCCGATACAATGAGCAGTTCTTC.

This chain uses TRBV29-1 with TRBJ2-1, with D perhaps assigned TRBD1 or TRBD2 (5 bases each). V dropped 0 bases and J dropped 9 bases, with 15 bases sitting between them. The germline gives CDR1 SQVTM, CDR2 ANQGSEA. The CDR3 loop spans 14 amino acids. The CDR3 spells CSVEEVRGAPEQFF. The CDR3 DNA reads as TGCAGCGTTGAAGAAGTACGGGGCGCACCTGAGCAGTTCTTC.

This rearrangement joins TRBV4-1 to TRBJ2-5; the match to TRBD2 covers 13 bases. Germline trimming cut 1 base from V and 5 bases from J; bases unmatched to any gene: 7. Germline CDR1 is MGHRA and CDR2 is YSYEKL. CDR3 length equals 17 residues. This CDR3 is CASSQGGLAGVRETQYF. The CDR3 bases are TGCGCCAGCAGCCAAGGCGGACTAGCGGGAGTACGGGAGACCCAGTACTTC.

The chain combines TRBV19 with TRBJ1-3, with 8 bases aligning to TRBD1. Germline CDR1 and CDR2: LNHDA and SQIVND (reference sequence). CDR3 length equals 16 residues. J was trimmed by 0 bases and V by 7 bases; bases with no gene match: 8. CDR3 sequence reads: CASTWDRPPSGNTIYF. In DNA form, the CDR3 reads TGTGCCAGTACTTGGGACAGGCCACCCTCTGGAAACACCATATATTTT.

The V and J genes are TRBV14 and TRBJ2-1, with 7 bases aligning to TRBD1. This CDR3 contains 12 residues. The ends lost 4 bases at V and 8 bases at J; junction bases unmatched: 2. In germline, CDR1 is SGHDN, CDR2 FVKESK. In nucleotides, the CDR3 is TGTGCCAGCAGCCTACAGGGGTATGAGCAGTTCTTC. Encoded protein: CASSLQGYEQFF.

V and J are TRBV7-2 and TRBJ1-2; D is undetermined. CDR1 is SGHTA, CDR2 FQGNSA, per germline. The CDR3 has 14 amino acids. Trimming shortened V by 1 base and J by 7 bases, and 13 bases separated the two germline ends. The CDR3 DNA reads as TGTGCCAGCAGCTTAGATCGTCTATCGGGTGGCTACACCTTC. It is translated as CASSLDRLSGGYTF.

J is TRBJ2-5 and V is TRBV2; possible D gene TRBD2, 7 bases. The CDR3 sequence is 15 residues long. Germline V gene lookup returns CDR1 SNHLY and CDR2 FYNNEI. Trimming took off 4 bases at V and 4 bases at J, with 16 bases between the two ends. This CDR3 is CASSGVGGGGETQYF. The CDR3, as DNA: TGTGCCAGCAGTGGAGTCGGGGGAGGGGGAGAGACCCAGTACTTC.

The chain uses TRBV6-1 and TRBJ1-5; no definite D call. The CDR3 extends over 15 amino acids. Germline V gene sequence: CDR1 MNHNS, CDR2 SASEGT. Trimming left V 0 bases short and J 4 bases short, with 10 bases between. The CDR3 nucleotides are TGTGCCAGCAGTGAAGCGGGCATAATTAATCAGCCCCAGCATTTT. Translating gives CASSEAGIINQPQHF.

J is TRBJ1-5 and V is TRBV9; D possibly corresponds to TRBD1 (6 bases). CDR3 length: 15 amino acids. The V end was cut by 0 bases, the J end by 9 bases, with 16 bases between. In germline, CDR1 is SGDLS, CDR2 YYNGEE. The CDR3 nucleotides read TGTGCCAGCAGCGTAGGGGGGGACATAGGTCTGCCCCAGCATTTT. Encoded protein: CASSVGGDIGLPQHF.

This chain uses TRBV10-3 with TRBJ1-1; possible D gene TRBD1, 5 bases. V lost 4 bases, J lost 4 bases, and 13 bases lay in between. This CDR3 comprises 14 residues. From germline, CDR1 is ENHRY and CDR2 SYGVKD. The CDR3: CAISGGGRGTEAFF. DNA of the CDR3: TGTGCCATCAGTGGTGGGGGAAGAGGCACTGAAGCTTTCTTT.

About this clone itself: The same CDR3 can be traced to other DNA sequences in this sample. V is TRBV7-8 and J is TRBJ2-3; D perhaps matches TRBD1 (6 bases). The CDR3 loop spans 13 amino acids. The germline gives CDR1 SGHVS, CDR2 FQNEAQ. V dropped 3 bases and J dropped 3 bases, with 7 bases sitting between them. The CDR3, as DNA: TGTGCCAGCAGCTTCGACAGGACAGATACGCAGTATTTT. Protein: CASSFDRTDTQYF.

The chain employs TRBV5-4 and TRBJ2-5, with TRBD1 matching over 8 bases. J gave up 4 bases and V 2 bases, and 7 bases lay outside the gene matches. CDR3 length: 15 residues. From germline, CDR1 is SGHNT and CDR2 YYREEE (reference sequence). The CDR3 loop reads CASSLAGGLGETQYF. In DNA, the CDR3 is TGTGCCAGCAGCTTAGCAGGGGGCTTAGGAGAGACCCAGTACTTC.

The V call is TRBV7-3, the J call TRBJ2-1; D unresolved. The germline V and J ends were trimmed by 5 bases and 0 bases, with 14 bases remaining between them. Germline CDR1 is SGHTA and CDR2 is FQGTGA. CDR3 length: 16 amino acids. In nucleotides, the CDR3 is TGTGCCAGCAGCGCTGCCGGCCCGAGCTCCTACAATGAGCAGTTCTTC. Amino acids: CASSAAGPSSYNEQFF.

Notes on this clone: Distinct nucleotide sequences in the sample also encode this CDR3. The chain carries TRBV2 and TRBJ2-7; 11 positions agree with TRBD1. Trimming cost V 5 bases and J 7 bases; bases outside gene matches: 1. Germline V lookup: CDR1 SNHLY, CDR2 FYNNEI. This CDR3 has 12 amino acids. CDR3 sequence reads: CASSRDRGEQYF. The CDR3 DNA reads as TGTGCCAGCAGTAGGGACAGGGGGGAGCAGTACTTC. Full variable domain (rest looked up from reference TRBV2 and TRBJ2-7): EPEVTQTPSHQVTQMGQEVILRCVPISNHLYFYWYRQILGQKVEFLVSFYNNEISEKSEIFDDQFSVERPDGSNFTLKIRSTKLEDSAMYFCASSRDRGEQYFGPGTRLTVT.